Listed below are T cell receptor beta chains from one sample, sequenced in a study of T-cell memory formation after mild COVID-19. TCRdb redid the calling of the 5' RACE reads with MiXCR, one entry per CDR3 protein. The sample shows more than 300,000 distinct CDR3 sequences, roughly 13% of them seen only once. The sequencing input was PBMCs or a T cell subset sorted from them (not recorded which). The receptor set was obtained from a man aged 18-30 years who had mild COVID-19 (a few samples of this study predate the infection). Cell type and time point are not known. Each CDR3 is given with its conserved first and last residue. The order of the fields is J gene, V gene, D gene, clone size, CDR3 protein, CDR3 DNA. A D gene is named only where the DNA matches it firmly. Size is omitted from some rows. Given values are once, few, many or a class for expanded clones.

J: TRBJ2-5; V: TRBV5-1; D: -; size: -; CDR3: CASIPTVGGDQETQYF; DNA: TGCGCCAGCATCCCCACTGTAGGGGGTGACCAAGAGACCCAGTACTTC
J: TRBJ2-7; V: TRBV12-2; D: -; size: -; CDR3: CASRLDDSSYEQYF; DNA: TGTGCAAGTCGCTTAGATGATAGCTCCTACGAGCAGTACTTC
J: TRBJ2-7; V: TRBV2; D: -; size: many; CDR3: CASRDGTLWLDEQYF; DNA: TGTGCCAGCAGGGATGGTACGCTATGGCTGGACGAGCAGTACTTC
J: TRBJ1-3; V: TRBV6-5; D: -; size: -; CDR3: CASSYLEEYFSGNTIYF; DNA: TGTGCCAGCAGTTACCTGGAGGAGTACTTCTCTGGAAACACCATATATTTT
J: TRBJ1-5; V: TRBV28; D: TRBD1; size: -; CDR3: CASIWTGGYQPQHF; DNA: TGTGCCAGCATCTGGACAGGGGGCTATCAGCCCCAGCATTTT
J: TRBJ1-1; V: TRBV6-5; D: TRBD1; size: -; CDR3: CASSVGQGLEAFF; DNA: TGTGCCAGCAGTGTGGGACAGGGGCTTGAAGCTTTCTTT
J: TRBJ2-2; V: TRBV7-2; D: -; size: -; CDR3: CASSSLQGNGELFF; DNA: TGTGCCAGCAGCTCCCTGCAGGGGAACGGGGAGCTGTTTTTT
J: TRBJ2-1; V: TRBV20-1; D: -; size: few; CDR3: CSARGRGASLLQFF; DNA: TGCAGTGCTAGAGGAAGGGGGGCTTCTTTATTGCAGTTCTTC
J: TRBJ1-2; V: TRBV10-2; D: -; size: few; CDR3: CASRGGGNYGYTF; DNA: TGCGCCAGCAGGGGGGGCGGTAACTATGGCTACACCTTC
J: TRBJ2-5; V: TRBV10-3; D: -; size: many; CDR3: CAISETPEETQYF; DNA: TGTGCCATCAGTGAGACACCAGAGGAGACCCAGTACTTC
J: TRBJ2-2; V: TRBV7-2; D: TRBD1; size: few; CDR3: CASSFGQGATGELFF; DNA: TGTGCCAGCAGCTTTGGACAGGGGGCTACCGGGGAGCTGTTTTTT
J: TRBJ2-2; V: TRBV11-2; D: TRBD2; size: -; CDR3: CASSLDGRGINTGELFF; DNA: TGTGCCAGCAGCTTAGATGGGCGGGGGATAAACACCGGGGAGCTGTTTTTT
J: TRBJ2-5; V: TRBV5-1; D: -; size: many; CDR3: CASSLAGDQRETQYF; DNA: TGCGCCAGCAGCTTGGCCGGGGACCAGCGGGAGACCCAGTACTTC
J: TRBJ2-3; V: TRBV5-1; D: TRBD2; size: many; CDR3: CASSPTSSGELQDTQYF; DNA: TGCGCCAGCAGCCCGACCTCTAGCGGGGAGCTTCAAGATACGCAGTATTTT
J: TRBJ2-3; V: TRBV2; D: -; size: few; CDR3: CASSEISGTDTQYF; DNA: TGTGCCAGCAGTGAAATATCAGGCACAGATACGCAGTATTTT
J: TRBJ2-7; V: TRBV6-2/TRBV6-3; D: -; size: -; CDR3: CASSYSWPYEQYF; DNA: TGTGCCAGCAGTTACAGCTGGCCCTACGAGCAGTACTTC
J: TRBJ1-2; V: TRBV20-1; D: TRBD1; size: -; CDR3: CSAPTSRTGYGYTF; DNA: TGCAGTGCTCCTACCTCGCGGACAGGCTATGGCTACACCTTC
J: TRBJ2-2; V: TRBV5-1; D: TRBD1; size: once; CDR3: CASSLGTGEYGELFF; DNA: TGCGCCAGCAGCTTGGGAACAGGGGAGTACGGGGAGCTGTTTTTT
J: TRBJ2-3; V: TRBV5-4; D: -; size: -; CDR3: CASSPALPMDTQYF; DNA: TGTGCCAGCAGCCCGGCATTGCCGATGGATACGCAGTATTTT